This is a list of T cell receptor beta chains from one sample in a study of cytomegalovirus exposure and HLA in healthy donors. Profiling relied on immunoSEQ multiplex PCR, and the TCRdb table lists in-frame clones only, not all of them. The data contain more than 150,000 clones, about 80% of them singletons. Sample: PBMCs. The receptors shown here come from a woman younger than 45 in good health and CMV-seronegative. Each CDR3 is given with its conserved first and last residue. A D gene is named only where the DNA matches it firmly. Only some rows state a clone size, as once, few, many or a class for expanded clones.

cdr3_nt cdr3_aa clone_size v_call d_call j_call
TGCGCCAGCAGTGGACAGGGGGGCATGAACACTGAAGCTTTCTTT CASSGQGGMNTEAFF - TRBV10-1 TRBD1 TRBJ1-1
TGCGCCAGCAGCTTGGCGGCAGGGTTGAACACCGGGGAGCTGTTTTTT CASSLAAGLNTGELFF - TRBV5-1 - TRBJ2-2
TGTGCCAGCAGCTTACTCACAGCCAGGGCAGCGAACACCGGGGAGCTGTTTTTT CASSLLTARAANTGELFF - TRBV7-2 - TRBJ2-2
TGTGCCAGCAGCCTAGGGACAGCCTCCTACGAGCAGTACTTC CASSLGTASYEQYF few TRBV7-2 TRBD1 TRBJ2-7
TGTGCCAGTAATACCCCGACAGGGATTGGCAATCAGCCCCAGCATTTT CASNTPTGIGNQPQHF - TRBV19 TRBD1 TRBJ1-5
TGTGCCACCAGCAGAGAGTGGGCGACCACTGAAGCTTTCTTT CATSREWATTEAFF - TRBV15 - TRBJ1-1
TGCGCCAGCAGATCACTAGGACAGCTGAACACTGAAGCTTTCTTT CASRSLGQLNTEAFF - TRBV5-1 - TRBJ1-1
TGTGCCCATTCCAGGACAGGGTTTACGACAGATACGCAGTATTTT CAHSRTGFTTDTQYF few TRBV30 TRBD1 TRBJ2-3
TGTGCCAGCGCCGCAGGGTTCACTGAAGCTTTCTTT CASAAGFTEAFF - TRBV6-6 - TRBJ1-1
TGTGCCACCCTGAGAGACAGGGCCACTGAAGCTTTCTTT CATLRDRATEAFF - TRBV2 TRBD1 TRBJ1-1